The TCR beta chain described here comes from a study of T cells in Graves' hyperthyroidism and ophthalmopathy. About the research overall: Peripheral blood was acquired at first diagnosis, ahead of any therapy whatsoever. Findings and caveats of the study: Peripheral blood also featured most of the thyroid clonotypes expanded above 0.001. The model predicted ophthalmopathy a median roughly 6.5 months before onset.

Points on this clonotype: Its matching antigen is unknown.

Researchers barred patients who had uncontrolled infection, other autoimmune disease, pregnancy or lactation. The germline V gene has CDR1 MGHRA and CDR2 YSYEKL. The V end was cut by 5 bases, the J end by 2 bases, with 12 bases between. CDR3 length: 14 residues. The investigators amplified TCR beta CDR3 regions from RNA transcripts. The HTBI set primed first-round TCR CDR3 RT-PCR. Each CDR3 protein gets one entry after TCRdb re-called the multiplex PCR reads with MiXCR. The profile shows under 250,000 distinct CDR3 sequences, almost 25% of them singletons. The specimen sequenced was blood. This chain links TRBV4-1 with TRBJ1-2; D gene uncertain. The receptor was derived from a woman aged 40 to 50 with Graves' ophthalmopathy. Here the CDR3 reads CASSKVGGNYGYTF. CDR3 nucleotide sequence: TGCGCCAGCAGCAAAGTAGGCGGCAACTATGGCTACACCTTC.